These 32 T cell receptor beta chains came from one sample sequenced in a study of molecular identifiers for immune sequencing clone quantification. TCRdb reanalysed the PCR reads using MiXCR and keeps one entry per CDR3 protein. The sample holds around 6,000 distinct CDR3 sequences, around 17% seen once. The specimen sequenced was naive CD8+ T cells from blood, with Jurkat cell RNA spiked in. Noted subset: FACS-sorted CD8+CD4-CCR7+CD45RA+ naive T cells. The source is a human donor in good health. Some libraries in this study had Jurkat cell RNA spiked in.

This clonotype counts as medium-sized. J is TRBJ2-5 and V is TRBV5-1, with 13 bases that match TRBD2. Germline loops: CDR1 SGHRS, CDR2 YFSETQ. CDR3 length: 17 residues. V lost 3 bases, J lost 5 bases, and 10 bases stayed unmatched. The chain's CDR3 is CASSSEPGLAGIETQYF. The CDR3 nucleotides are TGCGCCAGCAGCTCGGAGCCGGGACTAGCGGGGATTGAGACCCAGTACTTC.

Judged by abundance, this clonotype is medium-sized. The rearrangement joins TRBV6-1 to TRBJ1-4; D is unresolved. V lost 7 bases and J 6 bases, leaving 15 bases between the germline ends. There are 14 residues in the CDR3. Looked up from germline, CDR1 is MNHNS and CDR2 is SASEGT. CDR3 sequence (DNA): TGTGCCAGCAAGTCTTGGGGAGAAGATGAAAAACTGTTTTTT. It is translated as CASKSWGEDEKLFF.

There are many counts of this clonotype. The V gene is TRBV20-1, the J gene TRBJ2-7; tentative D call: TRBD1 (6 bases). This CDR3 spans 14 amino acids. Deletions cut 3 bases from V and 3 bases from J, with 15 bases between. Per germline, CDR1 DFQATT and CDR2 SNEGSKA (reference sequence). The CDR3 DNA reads TGCAGTGCTAGTTCCGGGACAAATTACTACGAGCAGTACTTC. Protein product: CSASSGTNYYEQYF.

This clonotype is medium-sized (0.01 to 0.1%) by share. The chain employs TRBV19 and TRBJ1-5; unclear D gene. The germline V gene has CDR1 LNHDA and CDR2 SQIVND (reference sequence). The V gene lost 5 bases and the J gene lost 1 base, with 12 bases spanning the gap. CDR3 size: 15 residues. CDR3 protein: CASSFDKVSNQPQHF. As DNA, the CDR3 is TGTGCCAGTAGTTTCGACAAAGTGAGCAATCAGCCCCAGCATTTT.

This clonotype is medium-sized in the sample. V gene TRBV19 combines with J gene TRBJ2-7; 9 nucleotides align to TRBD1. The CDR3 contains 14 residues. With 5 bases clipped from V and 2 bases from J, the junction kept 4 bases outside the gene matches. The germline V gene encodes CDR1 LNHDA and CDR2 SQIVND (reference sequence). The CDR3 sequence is CASSSGQGPYEQYF. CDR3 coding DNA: TGTGCCAGTAGTTCGGGACAGGGTCCCTACGAGCAGTACTTC.

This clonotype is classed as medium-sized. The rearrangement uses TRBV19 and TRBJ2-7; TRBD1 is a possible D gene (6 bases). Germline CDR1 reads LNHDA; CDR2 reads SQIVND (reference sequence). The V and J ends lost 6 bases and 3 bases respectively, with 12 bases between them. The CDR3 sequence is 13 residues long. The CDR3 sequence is CASSGQPDYEQYF. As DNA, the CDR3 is TGTGCCAGTAGCGGACAGCCAGACTACGAGCAGTACTTC.

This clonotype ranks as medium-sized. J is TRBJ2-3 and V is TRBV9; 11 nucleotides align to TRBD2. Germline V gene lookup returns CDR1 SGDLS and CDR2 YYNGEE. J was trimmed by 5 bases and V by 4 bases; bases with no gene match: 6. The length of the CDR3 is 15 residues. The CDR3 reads CASSISGGAGDTQYF. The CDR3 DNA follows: TGTGCCAGCAGCATTAGCGGGGGGGCTGGAGATACGCAGTATTTT.

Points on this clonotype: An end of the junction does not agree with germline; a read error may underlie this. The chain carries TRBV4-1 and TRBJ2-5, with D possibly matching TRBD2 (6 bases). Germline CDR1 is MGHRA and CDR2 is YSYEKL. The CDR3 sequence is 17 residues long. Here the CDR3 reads CASSQGGWGELQATPYF. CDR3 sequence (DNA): TGCGCCAGCAGCCAAGGGGGTTGGGGGGAACTACAAGCGACCCCGTACTTC.

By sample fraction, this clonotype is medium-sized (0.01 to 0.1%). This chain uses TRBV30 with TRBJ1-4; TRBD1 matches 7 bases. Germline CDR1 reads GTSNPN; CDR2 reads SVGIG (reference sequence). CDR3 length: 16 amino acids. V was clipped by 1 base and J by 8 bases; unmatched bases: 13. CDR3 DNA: TGTGCCTGGAGTGCACCGTGGGAGGGGGCACAGGAAAAACTGTTTTTT. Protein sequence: CAWSAPWEGAQEKLFF.

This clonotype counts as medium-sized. The CDR3 DNA reads as TGTGCCAGCAGCCAGACTAGCGGGATTGACACAGATACGCAGTATTTT. Residues: CASSQTSGIDTDTQYF. This chain joins TRBV12-3 or TRBV12-4 and TRBJ2-3, with 11 nucleotides matching TRBD2. This CDR3 has 16 residues. J lost 2 bases, V lost 6 bases, and 7 bases had no gene match.

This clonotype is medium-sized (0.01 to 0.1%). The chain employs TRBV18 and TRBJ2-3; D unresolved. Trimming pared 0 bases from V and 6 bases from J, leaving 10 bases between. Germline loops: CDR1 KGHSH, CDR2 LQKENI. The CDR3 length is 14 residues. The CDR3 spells CASSPPRTVDTQYF. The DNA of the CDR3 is TGTGCCAGCTCACCACCCAGGACGGTTGATACGCAGTATTTT.

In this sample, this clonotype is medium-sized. The CDR3, as DNA: TGTGCCAGCAGTTATTATGTGAGCTCCTACGAGCAGTACTTC. It specifies CASSYYVSSYEQYF. The rearrangement uses TRBV6-2 or TRBV6-3 and TRBJ2-7; no clear D gene. Germline CDR1 is MNHEY and CDR2 is SVGEGT. The CDR3 extends over 14 amino acids. V was cut by 3 bases and J by 0 bases, with 9 bases left in between.

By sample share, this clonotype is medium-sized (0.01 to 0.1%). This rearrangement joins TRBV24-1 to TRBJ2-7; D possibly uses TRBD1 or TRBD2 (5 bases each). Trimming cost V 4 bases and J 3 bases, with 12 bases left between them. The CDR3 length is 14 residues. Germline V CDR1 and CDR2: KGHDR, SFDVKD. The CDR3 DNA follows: TGTGCCACCAGTGAGGGACGGCCTGACTACGAGCAGTACTTC. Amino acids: CATSEGRPDYEQYF.

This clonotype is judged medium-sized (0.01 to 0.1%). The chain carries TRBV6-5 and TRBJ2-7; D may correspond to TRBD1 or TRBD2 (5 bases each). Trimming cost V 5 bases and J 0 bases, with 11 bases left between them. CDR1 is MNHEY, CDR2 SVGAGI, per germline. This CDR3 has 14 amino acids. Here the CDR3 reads CASSTPGTSYEQYF. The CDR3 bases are TGTGCCAGCAGTACCCCCGGGACCTCCTACGAGCAGTACTTC.

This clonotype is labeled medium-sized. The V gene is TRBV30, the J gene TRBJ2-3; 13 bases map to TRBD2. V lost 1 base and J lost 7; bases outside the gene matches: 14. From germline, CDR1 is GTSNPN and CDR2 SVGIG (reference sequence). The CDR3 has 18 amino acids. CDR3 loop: CAWSGFSTLAGGVNTQYF. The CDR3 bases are TGTGCCTGGAGTGGGTTTTCCACACTAGCGGGAGGGGTAAATACGCAGTATTTT. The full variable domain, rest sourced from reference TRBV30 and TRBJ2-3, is SQTIHQWPATLVQPVGSPLSLECTVEGTSNPNLYWYRQAAGRGLQLLFYSVGIGQISSEVPQNLSASRPQDRQFILSSKKLLLSDSGFYLCAWSGFSTLAGGVNTQYFGPGTRLTVL.

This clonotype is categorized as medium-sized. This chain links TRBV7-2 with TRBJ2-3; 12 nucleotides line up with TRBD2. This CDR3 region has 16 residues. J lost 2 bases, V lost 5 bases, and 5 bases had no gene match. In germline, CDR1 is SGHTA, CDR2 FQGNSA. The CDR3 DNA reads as TGTGCCAGCAGCCCACTAGCGGGGGGACCCACAGATACGCAGTATTTT. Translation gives CASSPLAGGPTDTQYF.

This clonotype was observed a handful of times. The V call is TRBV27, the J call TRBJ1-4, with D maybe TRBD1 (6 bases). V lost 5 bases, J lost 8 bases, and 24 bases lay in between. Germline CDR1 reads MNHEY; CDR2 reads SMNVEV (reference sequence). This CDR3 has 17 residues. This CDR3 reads CASSPESGTTWREKLFF. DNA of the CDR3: TGTGCCAGCAGTCCAGAATCCGGGACAACATGGAGAGAAAAACTGTTTTTT.

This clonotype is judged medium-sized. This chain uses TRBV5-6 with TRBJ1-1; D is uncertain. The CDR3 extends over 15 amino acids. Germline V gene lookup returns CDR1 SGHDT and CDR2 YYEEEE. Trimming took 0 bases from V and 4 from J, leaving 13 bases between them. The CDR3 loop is CASSLVPTRPTEAFF. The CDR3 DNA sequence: TGTGCCAGCAGCTTGGTACCCACACGTCCCACTGAAGCTTTCTTT.

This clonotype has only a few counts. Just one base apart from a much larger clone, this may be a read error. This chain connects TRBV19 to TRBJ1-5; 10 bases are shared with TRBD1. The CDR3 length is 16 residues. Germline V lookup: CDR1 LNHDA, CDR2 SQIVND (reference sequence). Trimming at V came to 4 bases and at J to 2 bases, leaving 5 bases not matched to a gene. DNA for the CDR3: TGTGCCAGTAGTACAGGGACAGGGGAAGGCAATCAGCCCCAGCATTTT. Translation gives CASSTGTGEGNQPQHF.

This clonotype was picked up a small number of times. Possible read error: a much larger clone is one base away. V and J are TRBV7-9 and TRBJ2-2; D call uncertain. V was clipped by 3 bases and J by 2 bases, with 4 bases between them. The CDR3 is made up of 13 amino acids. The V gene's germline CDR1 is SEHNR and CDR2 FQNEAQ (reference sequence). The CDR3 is CASSFINTGELFF. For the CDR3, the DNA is TGTGCCAGCAGCTTCATTAACACCGGGGAGCTGTTTTTT.

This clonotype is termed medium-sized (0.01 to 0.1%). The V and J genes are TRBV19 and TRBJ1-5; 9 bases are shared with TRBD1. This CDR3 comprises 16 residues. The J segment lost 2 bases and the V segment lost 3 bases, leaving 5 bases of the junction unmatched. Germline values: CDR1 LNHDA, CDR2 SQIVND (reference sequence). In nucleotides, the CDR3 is TGTGCCAGTAGTATCGGGACAGGGCCGGGCAATCAGCCCCAGCATTTT. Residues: CASSIGTGPGNQPQHF.

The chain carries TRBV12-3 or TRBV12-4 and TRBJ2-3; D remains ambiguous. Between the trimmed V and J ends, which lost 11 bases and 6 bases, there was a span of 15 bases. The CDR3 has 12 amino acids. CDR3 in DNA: TGTGCCGGCCGTTTGGGCAGCGATACGCAGTATTTT. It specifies CAGRLGSDTQYF.

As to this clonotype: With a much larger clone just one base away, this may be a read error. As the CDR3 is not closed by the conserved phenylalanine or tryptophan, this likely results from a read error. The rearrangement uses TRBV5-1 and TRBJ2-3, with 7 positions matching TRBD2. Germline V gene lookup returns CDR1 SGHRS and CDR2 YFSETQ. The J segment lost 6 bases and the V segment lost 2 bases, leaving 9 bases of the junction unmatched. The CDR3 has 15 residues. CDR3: CASSFTTGGSDTQYL. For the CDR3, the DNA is TGCGCCAGCAGCTTTACAACGGGAGGTAGTGATACGCAGTATCTT.

CDR3 amino acids: CASSPMSGSLGEQYF. The DNA of the CDR3 is TGTGCCAGCAGCCCCATGTCGGGGTCCCTCGGCGAGCAGTACTTC. The chain is built from TRBV12-3 or TRBV12-4 and TRBJ2-7, with a tentative D call TRBD2 (5 bases). The CDR3 has 15 amino acids. V gave up 6 bases and J gave up 6 bases, with 21 bases separating them.

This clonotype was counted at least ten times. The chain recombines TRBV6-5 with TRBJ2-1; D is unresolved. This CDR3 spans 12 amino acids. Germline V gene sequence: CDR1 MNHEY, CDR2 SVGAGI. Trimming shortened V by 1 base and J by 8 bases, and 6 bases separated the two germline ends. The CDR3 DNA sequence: TGTGCCAGCAGTTACTTTGGGGATGAGCAGTTCTTC. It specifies CASSYFGDEQFF.

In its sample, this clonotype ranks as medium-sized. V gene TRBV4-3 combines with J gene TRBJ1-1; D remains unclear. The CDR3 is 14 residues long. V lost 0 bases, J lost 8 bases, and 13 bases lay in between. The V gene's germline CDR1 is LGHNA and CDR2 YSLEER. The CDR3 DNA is TGCGCCAGCAGCCAAGATCGGTCAACAGTAGAAGCTTTCTTT. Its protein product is CASSQDRSTVEAFF.

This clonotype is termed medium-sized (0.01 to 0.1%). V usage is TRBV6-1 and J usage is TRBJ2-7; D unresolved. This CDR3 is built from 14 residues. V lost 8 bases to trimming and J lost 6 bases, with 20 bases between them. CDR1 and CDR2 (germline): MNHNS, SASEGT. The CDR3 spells CASVVRLVGVEQYF. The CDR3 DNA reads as TGTGCCAGCGTGGTACGGCTTGTTGGGGTCGAGCAGTACTTC.

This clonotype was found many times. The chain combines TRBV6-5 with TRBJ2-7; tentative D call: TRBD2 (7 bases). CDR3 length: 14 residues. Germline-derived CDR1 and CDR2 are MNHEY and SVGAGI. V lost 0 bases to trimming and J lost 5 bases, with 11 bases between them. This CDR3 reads CASSYSAGDNEQYF. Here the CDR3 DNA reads TGTGCCAGCAGTTACTCCGCGGGGGACAACGAGCAGTACTTC.

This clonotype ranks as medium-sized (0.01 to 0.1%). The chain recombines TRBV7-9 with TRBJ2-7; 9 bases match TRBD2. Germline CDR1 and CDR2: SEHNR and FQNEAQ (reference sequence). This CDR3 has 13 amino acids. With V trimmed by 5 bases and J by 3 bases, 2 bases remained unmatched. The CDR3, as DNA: TGTGCCAGCAGCCCGACTAGCGGCTACGAGCAGTACTTC. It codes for CASSPTSGYEQYF.

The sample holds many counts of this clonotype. CDR3 bases: TGTGCCAGCAGCTACCCCCGGGACAGCAGCTCCTACGAGCAGTACTTC. Translated, it gives CASSYPRDSSSYEQYF. The chain couples TRBV11-2 to TRBJ2-7; 7 nucleotides match TRBD1. Germline lookup yields CDR1 SGHAT and CDR2 FQNNGV. The CDR3 runs to 16 residues. The junction had 9 bases not matched to a gene; V was cut back by 4 bases and J by 0 bases. Together with reference TRBV11-2 and TRBJ2-7, the CDR3 gives the full variable domain: EAGVAQSPRYKIIEKRQSVAFWCNPISGHATLYWYQQILGQGPKLLIQFQNNGVVDDSQLPKDRFSAERLKGVDSTLKIQPAKLEDSAVYLCASSYPRDSSSYEQYFGPGTRLTVT.

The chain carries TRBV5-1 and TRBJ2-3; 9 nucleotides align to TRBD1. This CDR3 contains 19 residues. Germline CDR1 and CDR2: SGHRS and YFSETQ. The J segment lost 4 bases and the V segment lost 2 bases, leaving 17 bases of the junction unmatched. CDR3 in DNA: TGCGCCAGCAGCTTAATTCTAACCTTCCGGGACAGGGACTCAGATACGCAGTATTTT. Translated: CASSLILTFRDRDSDTQYF.

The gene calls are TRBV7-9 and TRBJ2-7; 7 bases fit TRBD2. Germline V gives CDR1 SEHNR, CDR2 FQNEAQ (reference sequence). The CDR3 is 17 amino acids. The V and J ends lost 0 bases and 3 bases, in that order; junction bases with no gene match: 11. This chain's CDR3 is CASSLAAAGGSSYEQYF. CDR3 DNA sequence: TGTGCCAGCAGCTTAGCCGCCGCGGGCGGGAGTAGCTACGAGCAGTACTTC.